This is a list of T cell receptor beta chains from one sample in a study of blood T cells in healthy people across ages. TCRdb called the 5' RACE reads again in MiXCR, with one record for every CDR3 protein. The sample consists of some 900,000 distinct CDR3 sequences, about 48% of them appearing once. Specimen: blood. The receptors here all came from a man aged 30 to 45 in good health. Both conserved end residues are part of each CDR3. Each record gives: clone size, V gene, D gene, J gene, CDR3 length, CDR3 protein, CDR3 DNA. The D gene is left open where the match is weak. The listing skips clone size in some rows; elsewhere it reads once, few, many or a size class.

>NA|TRBV7-2|NA|TRBJ2-3|15
CASSLAQSSTDTQYF
TGTGCCAGCAGCTTAGCACAGTCTAGCACAGATACGCAGTATTTT
>NA|TRBV2|TRBD1|TRBJ1-5|13
CASRGQGAQPQHF
TGTGCCAGCAGGGGACAGGGGGCTCAGCCCCAGCATTTT
>few|TRBV9|NA|TRBJ2-5|14
CASSVVLGSETQYF
TGTGCCAGCAGCGTAGTACTGGGTAGTGAGACCCAGTACTTC
>few|TRBV20-1|TRBD2|TRBJ2-5|13
CSAREAGRETQYF
TGCAGTGCTAGAGAAGCGGGGAGGGAGACCCAGTACTTC
>NA|TRBV2|NA|TRBJ1-1|13
CASMGTAYTEAFF
TGTGCCAGCATGGGGACTGCGTACACTGAAGCTTTCTTT
>NA|TRBV20-1|TRBD1|TRBJ2-5|12
CSVMTGVETQYF
TGCAGTGTCATGACAGGGGTGGAGACCCAGTACTTC
>NA|TRBV12-5|TRBD2|TRBJ2-5|17
CASGLGLAGVRTETQYF
TGTGCTAGTGGTTTGGGACTAGCGGGGGTCAGGACGGAGACCCAGTACTTC
>NA|TRBV11-2|NA|TRBJ2-3|17
CASSLDRGTGPTDTQYF
TGTGCCAGCAGCTTAGATCGGGGGACTGGCCCCACAGATACGCAGTATTTT
>few|TRBV7-2|NA|TRBJ2-5|14
CASSSGQLPWEQYF
TGTGCCAGCAGTTCTGGACAGCTCCCGTGGGAGCAGTACTTC
>few|TRBV3-1|NA|TRBJ2-1|11
CASSHGGEQFF
TGTGCCAGCAGCCACGGCGGGGAGCAGTTCTTC
>NA|TRBV9|NA|TRBJ2-1|14
CASSVNSLSGEQFF
TGTGCCAGCAGCGTAAATTCCCTCTCAGGTGAGCAGTTCTTC
>NA|TRBV20-1|NA|TRBJ1-2|14
CSARVRSNGYGYTF
TGCAGTGCTAGAGTGAGGAGTAATGGCTATGGCTACACCTTC
>NA|TRBV25-1|NA|TRBJ1-1|14
CASSGPLGNTEAFF
TGTGCCAGCAGTGGGCCGCTTGGGAACACTGAAGCTTTCTTT
>NA|TRBV5-1|TRBD2|TRBJ2-5|14
CASSLVGLAETQYF
TGCGCCAGCAGCTTGGTAGGACTAGCGGAGACCCAGTACTTC
>NA|TRBV7-2|NA|TRBJ1-1|15
CASSLGVGLGTEAFF
TGTGCCAGCAGCTTAGGGGTTGGGTTGGGCACTGAAGCTTTCTTT
>few|TRBV24-1|TRBD2|TRBJ2-3|16
CATSDWTSGGADTQYF
TGTGCCACCAGTGATTGGACTAGCGGGGGGGCAGATACGCAGTATTTT
>few|TRBV5-1|NA|TRBJ1-2|15
CASSIGGDSHYGYTF
TGCGCCAGCAGCATCGGGGGGGACTCTCACTATGGCTACACCTTC
>few|TRBV24-1|NA|TRBJ2-5|16
CATSDQSQLYQETQYF
TGTGCCACCAGTGATCAATCACAGTTGTACCAAGAGACCCAGTACTTC
>NA|TRBV4-1|NA|TRBJ2-5|13
CASSRALAAEQYF
TGCGCCAGCAGCCGGGCACTCGCGGCTGAGCAGTACTTC
>many|TRBV3-1|TRBD1|TRBJ1-1|15
CASRATGQQNTEAFF
TGTGCCAGCAGGGCTACGGGACAGCAGAACACTGAAGCTTTCTTT
>NA|TRBV27|NA|TRBJ2-5|13
CASSSVYQETQYF
TGTGCCAGCAGTTCAGTATACCAAGAGACCCAGTACTTC
>NA|TRBV11-2|NA|TRBJ2-7|16
CASSLFGGQRDDEQYF
TGTGCCAGCAGCTTGTTTGGGGGCCAACGAGACGATGAGCAGTACTTC
>NA|TRBV4-1|NA|TRBJ2-1|15
CASDSTGTIYNEQFF
TGCGCCAGCGACTCTACCGGGACCATCTACAATGAGCAGTTCTTC
>NA|TRBV5-5|NA|TRBJ1-1|14
CASSLYRPNTEAFF
TGTGCCAGCAGCTTATACAGGCCGAACACTGAAGCTTTCTTT
>few|TRBV7-8|TRBD1|TRBJ2-2|15
CASSQRTGNTGELFF
TGTGCCAGCAGCCAACGGACAGGGAACACCGGGGAGCTGTTTTTT
>few|TRBV5-5|NA|TRBJ2-6|17
CASSSGDSHSGANVLTF
TGTGCCAGCAGCTCGGGGGACAGCCACTCTGGGGCCAACGTCCTGACTTTC
>few|TRBV5-6|TRBD1|TRBJ1-1|15
CASSADGTGRAEAFF
TGTGCCAGCAGCGCCGACGGGACAGGGAGGGCTGAAGCTTTCTTT
>NA|TRBV29-1|NA|TRBJ1-1|12
CSVEQANTEAFF
TGCAGCGTTGAACAGGCGAACACTGAAGCTTTCTTT
>NA|TRBV18|NA|TRBJ2-4|16
CASSPSSGRVLNIQYF
TGTGCCAGCTCACCTTCGTCTGGCAGGGTTTTAAACATTCAGTACTTC
>NA|TRBV7-9|TRBD2|TRBJ2-3|18
CASSPQVAGLSSTDTQYF
TGTGCCAGCAGCCCCCAAGTAGCGGGGTTATCTAGCACAGATACGCAGTATTTT
>once|TRBV20-1|NA|TRBJ2-1|15
CSGRLSGTTYNEQFF
TGCAGTGGAAGGCTGTCAGGAACGACCTACAATGAGCAGTTCTTC
>NA|TRBV28|NA|TRBJ2-6|17
CASSVLTGTSGANVLTF
TGTGCCAGCAGTGTCCTGACAGGGACTTCTGGGGCCAACGTCCTGACTTTC
>NA|TRBV3-1|NA|TRBJ2-3|15
CASSQAWVSTDTQYF
TGTGCCAGCAGCCAAGCCTGGGTCAGCACAGATACGCAGTATTTT
>NA|TRBV20-1|NA|TRBJ2-3|14
CSARGGRGADTQYF
TGCAGTGCTAGAGGGGGCAGGGGCGCAGATACGCAGTATTTT
>many|TRBV13|NA|TRBJ1-2|16
CASSLGDARVPYGYTF
TGTGCCAGCAGCTTAGGGGACGCCAGGGTACCCTATGGCTACACCTTC
>NA|TRBV29-1|TRBD1|TRBJ1-1|18
CSVAEFRDRAPSGTGAFF
TGCAGCGTTGCGGAGTTCAGGGACAGGGCTCCGTCGGGGACTGGAGCTTTCTTT
>few|TRBV6-5|NA|TRBJ1-2|13
CASSYAGRAGYTF
TGTGCCAGCAGTTACGCGGGGCGTGCTGGCTACACCTTC
>many|TRBV7-8|NA|TRBJ2-5|15
CASSLGRISQETQYF
TGTGCCAGCAGCTTAGGACGGATCTCCCAAGAGACCCAGTACTTC
>NA|TRBV7-2|NA|TRBJ1-2|16
CASSYGSREFSYGYTF
TGTGCCAGCAGCTACGGAAGCAGGGAGTTTAGCTATGGCTACACCTTC
>few|TRBV12-3/TRBV12-4|TRBD1|TRBJ2-4|14
CASSYSGQVPAQYF
TGTGCCAGCAGTTATTCCGGACAGGTCCCTGCTCAGTACTTC
>NA|TRBV9|TRBD2|TRBJ2-2|16
CASSRAGEPNTGELFF
TGTGCCAGCAGCAGAGCGGGGGAACCGAACACCGGGGAGCTGTTTTTT
>NA|TRBV7-9|TRBD2|TRBJ2-1|15
CASSGAGVTYNEQFF
TGTGCCAGCAGCGGGGCGGGGGTCACCTACAATGAGCAGTTCTTC
>NA|TRBV20-1|NA|TRBJ1-5|12
CSVTGANQPQHF
TGCAGTGTAACGGGAGCGAATCAGCCCCAGCATTTT
>few|TRBV7-2|TRBD1|TRBJ1-2|14
CASSLAQGGYGYTF
TGTGCCAGCAGCTTAGCCCAGGGGGGCTATGGCTACACCTTC
>few|TRBV5-1|NA|TRBJ2-7|14
CASSLKGSSYEQYF
TGCGCCAGCAGCTTGAAGGGGTCCTCCTACGAGCAGTACTTC
>NA|TRBV20-1|NA|TRBJ1-1|14
CSARDLARGDEAFF
TGCAGTGCTAGAGATTTGGCTCGCGGCGATGAAGCTTTCTTT
>NA|TRBV7-9|NA|TRBJ2-2|15
CASTHPQGLAGELFF
TGTGCCAGCACCCATCCTCAGGGGCTCGCCGGGGAGCTGTTTTTT